This T cell receptor (beta chain) is from a study of T cell responses to AZD1222 COVID-19 vaccine. Broader study findings: Repertoire sampling occurred only after the peak T cell response. Donor demographics were predominantly white British with a female majority; clonal diversity may be underestimated. Recipients of two AZD1222 doses showed rising Spike-specific TCR breadth and depth.

The repertoire was sequenced with immunoSEQ multiplex PCR; TCRdb's copy has only in-frame clones and lacks some. The repertoire has under 95,000 clones, roughly 89% of them found once; the top ten carry 2% to 2.5%. Regarding this clone: What it recognizes is unknown.

The specimen was peripheral blood, collected on day 0 of AZD1222 vaccination. This TCR came from an adult in good health.

Written as DNA, the CDR3 is TGTGCCAGCACCCGAGGGGGGAACACTGAAGCTTTCTTT. It is translated as CASTRGGNTEAFF. This chain joins TRBV7-8 and TRBJ1-1, with D tentatively TRBD1 (6 bases). Trimming shortened V by 7 bases and J by 1 base, and 10 bases separated the two germline ends. CDR3 length equals 13 residues. CDR1 SGHVS and CDR2 FQNEAQ come from the germline V gene. Based on the CDR3 plus reference TRBV7-8 and TRBJ1-1, the full variable domain is GAGVSQSPRYKVAKRGQDVALRCDPISGHVSLFWYQQALGQGPEFLTYFQNEAQLDKSGLPSDRFFAERPEGSVSTLKIQRTQQEDSAVYLCASTRGGNTEAFFGQGTRLTVV.